This T cell receptor beta chain was obtained from a study of PD-L1 blockade in urothelial cancer. About the study: Dosed intravenously at 1,200 mg every 3 weeks, atezolizumab was initiated by patients around 2014. Median T cell yield from tumor specimens was roughly 1,500 cells.

Germline V gives CDR1 SGHDN, CDR2 FVKESK. The length of the CDR3 is 15 residues. V shed 6 bases, J shed 3 bases, and the junction held 6 bases outside the gene matches. In regard to this clone: Its antigen remains unknown.

Study findings and constraints: Patients with durable benefit had greater blood expansion of tumor-associated TCR clones 3 weeks into treatment. One FFPE tumor sample per patient was analyzed, and none was taken right before treatment.

Here immunoSEQ multiplex PCR was the method, and the copy in TCRdb shows in-frame clones only, minus some. The table shows 30,000 to 40,000 clones, with roughly 38% occurring only once. The sample was tumor tissue, taken before atezolizumab (anti-PD-L1) treatment. This receptor was identified in a man in his 60s with urothelial cancer. This chain links TRBV14 with TRBJ1-2; TRBD1 matches at 11 bases. CDR3 sequence reads: CASRPGQGAYYGYTF. Written as DNA, the CDR3 is TGTGCCAGCAGACCCGGACAGGGGGCGTACTATGGCTACACCTTC.